Below are 18 T cell receptor beta chains sequenced from a single sample in a study of T cell responses to AZD1222 COVID-19 vaccine. Sequenced by immunoSEQ multiplex PCR; TCRdb stores in-frame clones only, minus some. In the table there are roughly 150,000 clones, more than 75% of which are singletons. The sample consisted of peripheral blood, taken 28 days after the second AZD1222 dose. The source of these receptors is an adult who received the AZD1222 COVID-19 vaccine.

CDR3 loop: CATSRGTSGGSGELFF. The CDR3, as DNA: TGTGCCACCAGCAGAGGGACTAGCGGGGGATCCGGGGAGCTGTTTTTT. The chain employs TRBV15 and TRBJ2-2, with TRBD2 matching 13 bases. Trimming removed 1 base from V and 6 bases from J; junction bases left unmatched: 2. CDR3 size: 16 residues. Germline-derived CDR1 and CDR2 are LNHNV and YYDKDF (reference sequence).

The rearrangement uses TRBV27 and TRBJ2-3; tentative D call: TRBD2 (6 bases). Germline V gene sequence: CDR1 MNHEY, CDR2 SMNVEV (reference sequence). Trimming pared 4 bases from V and 2 bases from J, leaving 10 bases between. This CDR3 region has 14 residues. The CDR3: CASSSSDYTDTQYF. The DNA of the CDR3 is TGTGCCAGCAGTTCCTCGGACTACACAGATACGCAGTATTTT.

The chain combines TRBV5-4 with TRBJ1-1; D is unresolved. V lost 2 bases to trimming and J lost 2 bases, with 10 bases between them. This CDR3 is built from 14 residues. Germline values: CDR1 SGHNT, CDR2 YYREEE (reference sequence). The CDR3 loop reads CASSFRNRNTEAFF. CDR3 coding DNA: TGTGCCAGCAGCTTCCGCAACAGAAACACTGAAGCTTTCTTT.

The chain employs TRBV18 and TRBJ2-7; TRBD2 aligns across 11 bases. The CDR3 runs 14 residues. Trimming cost V 6 bases and J 4 bases; bases outside gene matches: 5. The V gene's germline CDR1 is KGHSH and CDR2 LQKENI. The CDR3 bases are TGTGCCAGCTCTCCGGGGACTAGCGGTTACGAGCAGTACTTC. This sequence encodes CASSPGTSGYEQYF.

This chain connects TRBV27 to TRBJ1-1, with 7 bases aligning to TRBD1. The V segment lost 5 bases and the J segment 1 base; nucleotides outside the gene matches: 16. The CDR3 contains 18 residues. The germline V gene encodes CDR1 MNHEY and CDR2 SMNVEV (reference sequence). The CDR3 protein is CASSPGRGRFLRNTEAFF. For the CDR3, the DNA is TGTGCCAGCAGTCCCGGGAGGGGGCGCTTCCTGAGGAACACTGAAGCTTTCTTT.

This chain links TRBV7-9 with TRBJ1-1; D is perhaps TRBD1 (5 bases). Trimming left V 5 bases short and J 2 bases short, with 18 bases between. Germline assignment: CDR1 SEHNR and CDR2 FQNEAQ (reference sequence). The length of the CDR3 is 16 residues. Written as DNA, the CDR3 is TGTGCCAGCAGCCGACAAGGGGTAAGGAGAAACACTGAAGCTTTCTTT. This codes for CASSRQGVRRNTEAFF.

The genes are TRBV30 and TRBJ1-1; TRBD1 is a possible D gene (5 bases). The CDR3 runs to 15 residues. Germline V gives CDR1 GTSNPN, CDR2 SVGIG (reference sequence). The V and J ends lost 4 bases and 5 bases respectively, with 20 bases between them. The CDR3 sequence: CAWTAGRGGQTEAFF. The CDR3 DNA follows: TGTGCCTGGACAGCAGGGAGAGGAGGCCAGACTGAAGCTTTCTTT.

This chain connects TRBV28 to TRBJ1-2; 7 positions match TRBD1. The CDR3 consists of 12 residues. Germline V lookup: CDR1 MDHEN, CDR2 SYDVKM. Trimming at V came to 10 bases and at J to 4 bases, leaving 6 bases not matched to a gene. As DNA, the CDR3 is TGTGCCACTACGGACAGGAGCTATGGCTACACCTTC. Translation gives CATTDRSYGYTF.

The rearrangement joins TRBV27 to TRBJ1-2, with D hard to call. V shed 2 bases and J shed 6 bases, with 16 bases lying between them. In germline, CDR1 is MNHEY, CDR2 SMNVEV (reference sequence). This CDR3 has 15 residues. CDR3 coding DNA: TGTGCCAGCAGTTTAACGGATGTTGACCGAAATGGCTACACCTTC. This sequence encodes CASSLTDVDRNGYTF.

CDR3: CASSIESINTEAFF. In DNA form, the CDR3 reads TGTGCCAGTAGTATCGAGAGCATAAACACTGAAGCTTTCTTT. The chain combines TRBV19 with TRBJ1-1, with D uncertain. The V end was cut by 3 bases, the J end by 2 bases, with 10 bases between. CDR3 length equals 14 residues. In germline, CDR1 is LNHDA, CDR2 SQIVND (reference sequence).

This clone was seen a single time. The chain uses TRBV3-1 (or the pseudogene TRBV3-2) and TRBJ2-5; unclear D gene. Trimming shortened V by 4 bases and J by 1 base, and 7 bases separated the two germline ends. The CDR3 loop spans 13 amino acids. In germline, CDR1 is LGHDT, CDR2 YNNKEL (reference sequence). CDR3 loop: CASSPHGQETQYF. The CDR3 bases are TGTGCCAGCAGCCCCCACGGCCAAGAGACCCAGTACTTC.

V usage is TRBV9 and J usage is TRBJ1-1; 9 bases are shared with TRBD1. The CDR3 extends over 16 amino acids. CDR1 and CDR2 (germline): SGDLS, YYNGEE. The J segment lost 3 bases and the V segment lost 0 bases, leaving 6 bases of the junction unmatched. CDR3: CASSVGGGQGYTEAFF. The CDR3 DNA follows: TGTGCCAGCAGCGTAGGAGGGGGACAGGGCTACACTGAAGCTTTCTTT.

This chain joins TRBV6-2 or TRBV6-3 and TRBJ2-5; D gene unclear. Trimming took off 2 bases at V and 6 bases at J, with 19 bases between the two ends. The CDR3 is 16 residues long. Germline V gives CDR1 MNHEY, CDR2 SVGEGT. CDR3 protein: CASSYAGQVTKKTQYF. The CDR3 DNA sequence: TGTGCCAGCAGTTACGCCGGGCAGGTCACGAAAAAGACCCAGTACTTC.

The genes are TRBV14 and TRBJ1-4, with no clear D. This CDR3 region has 12 residues. Germline CDR1 reads SGHDN; CDR2 reads FVKESK. Between the trimmed V and J ends, which lost 2 bases and 8 bases, there was a span of 6 bases. The CDR3 nucleotides read TGTGCCAGCAGCCAAAGCCAGGAAAAACTGTTTTTT. This translates into CASSQSQEKLFF. Based on the CDR3 plus reference TRBV14 and TRBJ1-4, the full variable domain is EAGVTQFPSHSVIEKGQTVTLRCDPISGHDNLYWYRRVMGKEIKFLLHFVKESKQDESGMPNNRFLAERTGGTYSTLKVQPAELEDSGVYFCASSQSQEKLFFGSGTQLSVL.

This rearrangement joins TRBV7-3 to TRBJ2-7, with 12 nucleotides matching TRBD2. The V gene end was trimmed by 4 bases and the J gene end by 7 bases; junction bases not matched to a gene: 17. This CDR3 comprises 18 residues. In germline, CDR1 is SGHTA, CDR2 FQGTGA. The CDR3 loop is CASSSNLTVGLAGFEQYF. The DNA of the CDR3 is TGTGCCAGCAGCTCGAACCTCACAGTCGGACTAGCGGGGTTTGAGCAGTACTTC.

The J gene is TRBJ2-1, the V gene TRBV5-1; D unclear. CDR3 length: 15 residues. V shed 1 base and J shed 8 bases, with 16 bases lying between them. The germline V gene encodes CDR1 SGHRS and CDR2 YFSETQ. This CDR3 is CASSLWAPLGDEQFF. CDR3 bases: TGCGCCAGCAGCTTGTGGGCGCCCCTTGGGGATGAGCAGTTCTTC.

J is TRBJ1-2 and V is TRBV28; D is ambiguous. Trimming stripped 5 bases from V and 0 bases from J, with 1 base between. CDR3 size: 11 residues. The germline V gene encodes CDR1 MDHEN and CDR2 SYDVKM. Here the CDR3 DNA reads TGTGCCAGCAGTACTAACTATGGCTACACCTTC. Translation gives CASSTNYGYTF.

As concerns this clone: The sample holds other DNA sequences that translate to the same CDR3. The rearrangement uses TRBV12-3 or TRBV12-4 and TRBJ1-2; D is unresolved. The V gene lost 2 bases and the J gene lost 4 bases, with 2 bases spanning the gap. This CDR3 is 11 amino acids long. CDR3 in amino acids: CASSLSYGYTF. CDR3 in DNA: TGTGCCAGCAGTTTAAGCTATGGCTACACCTTC.